The 24 T cell receptor beta chains below all came from one sample that was sequenced in a study of shared clonotypes between healthy human individuals (dated by TCRdb to about 2020). Libraries were built with the immunoSEQ multiplex PCR assay. TCRdb re-hosts the immuneACCESS table, in-frame sequences only. Its copies lack some clones; in the studies checked, an unresolved V gene accounts for under half of them, and the cause for the rest is not known. The sample profile shows millions of clones; 85% to 95% of them were found once. The ten largest make up about 1.1% of the sample. For the CD8 naive samples, CD45RO-negative cells were positively selected for CCR7, yielding a CD45RA+CCR7+ population from which TemRA cells were excluded. The sequenced material came from naive CD8+ T cells sorted from blood. The intended sense of this specimen's cell subset or site label: CD45RA+CCR7+. The source is a man in his late teens or twenties in good health.

V and J are TRBV6-6 and TRBJ2-7; a weak D match, TRBD1 (5 bases). The CDR3 runs to 13 residues. The germline V gene encodes CDR1 MNHNY and CDR2 SVGAGI (reference sequence). Trimming pared 2 bases from V and 3 bases from J, leaving 8 bases between. CDR3 in amino acids: CASSYRGVYEQYF. CDR3 coding DNA: TGTGCCAGCAGTTACAGGGGTGTCTACGAGCAGTACTTC.

Only a few counts were recorded for this clone. V usage is TRBV30 and J usage is TRBJ1-1, with unresolved D. This CDR3 contains 11 residues. Germline V gene lookup returns CDR1 GTSNPN and CDR2 SVGIG (reference sequence). V was pared by 5 bases and J by 3 bases, with 7 bases between. The CDR3: CAWDMDTEAFF. The CDR3 DNA follows: TGTGCCTGGGACATGGACACTGAAGCTTTCTTT.

The V and J genes are TRBV16 and TRBJ2-7; 9 bases are shared with TRBD2. Germline CDR1 is KGHSY and CDR2 is FQNENV. The CDR3 extends over 15 amino acids. J lost 3 bases, V lost 1 base, and 4 bases had no gene match. The CDR3 sequence: CASSQYQREDYEQYF. DNA of the CDR3: TGTGCCAGCAGCCAATATCAGCGGGAGGACTACGAGCAGTACTTC.

The chain employs TRBV2 and TRBJ1-1; no reliable D call. CDR3 length equals 12 residues. V lost 4 bases and J lost 8, with 11 bases in between. CDR1 and CDR2 (germline): SNHLY, FYNNEI. CDR3 coding DNA: TGTGCCAGCAGTGTAGGGCTGATGGAAGCTTTCTTT. Protein sequence: CASSVGLMEAFF.

This clone came up once. The genes are TRBV7-9 and TRBJ2-3; 7 nucleotides match TRBD1. V shed 6 bases and J 1 base; nucleotides not matched to a gene: 1. CDR1 and CDR2 (germline): SEHNR, FQNEAQ (reference sequence). The CDR3 length is 13 residues. Here the CDR3 reads CASRTGGTDTQYF. The CDR3 DNA sequence: TGTGCCAGCAGAACAGGGGGCACAGATACGCAGTATTTT.

CDR3 amino acids: CASSYGGIAEAFF. In DNA, the CDR3 is TGTGCCAGCAGTTACGGGGGAATCGCTGAAGCTTTCTTT. This sequence joins TRBV6-5 and TRBJ1-1, with D possibly TRBD1 on 5 matching bases. CDR3 length: 13 amino acids. CDR1 is MNHEY and CDR2 is SVGAGI in the germline V gene. Trimming took off 2 bases at V and 6 bases at J, with 10 bases between the two ends.

The chain joins TRBV13 to TRBJ2-4; D perhaps matches TRBD1 (5 bases). Germline V lookup: CDR1 PRHDT, CDR2 FYEKMQ (reference sequence). V was cut by 5 bases and J by 7 bases, with 15 bases left in between. This CDR3 is built from 14 residues. The CDR3 coding sequence is TGTGCCAGCAGCGTACGAGGCGCAGGGAACATTCAGTACTTC. The encoded protein is CASSVRGAGNIQYF.

To note about this clone: Distinct nucleotide sequences in the sample also encode this CDR3. The rearrangement joins TRBV27 to TRBJ1-1, with no clear D. V lost 4 bases, J lost 2 bases, and 8 bases lay in between. Per germline, CDR1 MNHEY and CDR2 SMNVEV (reference sequence). The CDR3 spans 13 residues. The CDR3 region is CASSYGGNTEAFF. The CDR3 bases are TGTGCCAGCAGTTACGGTGGAAACACTGAAGCTTTCTTT.

The chain combines TRBV7-9 with TRBJ2-5, with 8 positions matching TRBD2. Germline loops: CDR1 SEHNR, CDR2 FQNEAQ (reference sequence). The CDR3 has 16 residues. The J segment lost 3 bases and the V segment lost 5 bases, leaving 11 bases of the junction unmatched. This CDR3 reads CASSPRRGEKEETQYF. Here the CDR3 DNA reads TGTGCCAGCAGCCCCAGGCGGGGGGAGAAGGAAGAGACCCAGTACTTC.

Worth noting for this clone: Distinct nucleotide sequences in the sample also encode this CDR3. The gene calls are TRBV5-6 and TRBJ2-7; TRBD1 aligns across 8 bases. V dropped 3 bases and J dropped 0; count of bases not matched to a gene: 5. The CDR3 length is 15 residues. Germline CDR1 and CDR2: SGHDT and YYEEEE. The CDR3 spells CASSSTGTGSYEQYF. As DNA, the CDR3 is TGTGCCAGCAGCTCCACCGGGACAGGCTCCTACGAGCAGTACTTC.

Here the CDR3 DNA reads TGTGCCAGCAGTTTATCAGGGTGGGGGGACAAGTCCTACGAGCAGTACTTC. Amino acids: CASSLSGWGDKSYEQYF. This sequence joins TRBV27 and TRBJ2-7; D may match TRBD1 or TRBD2 (6 bases each). This CDR3 region has 17 residues. The V gene's germline CDR1 is MNHEY and CDR2 SMNVEV (reference sequence). Trimming shortened V by 0 bases and J by 1 base, and 16 bases separated the two germline ends.

The rearrangement links TRBV10-3 to TRBJ1-4; D possibly corresponds to TRBD1 (6 bases). The V gene lost 2 bases and the J gene lost 3 bases, with 19 bases spanning the gap. This CDR3 is built from 18 residues. Germline values: CDR1 ENHRY, CDR2 SYGVKD. The CDR3 coding sequence is TGTGCCATCAGTGAGCTGGCGGGGGGGCTTGAGTCTAATGAAAAACTGTTTTTT. Its protein is CAISELAGGLESNEKLFF.

Only one count was recorded for this clone. The chain couples TRBV27 to TRBJ2-2; either TRBD1 or TRBD2 may supply D (6 bases each). Germline V gene lookup returns CDR1 MNHEY and CDR2 SMNVEV (reference sequence). This CDR3 is built from 15 residues. Trimming took 2 bases from V and 5 from J, leaving 12 bases between them. For the CDR3, the DNA is TGTGCCAGCAGTTTAGTGGGGGGCGGGACCGGGGAGCTGTTTTTT. Protein sequence: CASSLVGGGTGELFF.

This sequence joins TRBV7-8 and TRBJ2-7, with TRBD2 matching over 7 bases. The CDR3 is 17 residues long. Per germline, CDR1 SGHVS and CDR2 FQNEAQ. V dropped 5 bases and J dropped 0; count of bases not matched to a gene: 13. CDR3 region: CASSQITGLADSYEQYF. The CDR3 DNA follows: TGTGCCAGCAGCCAAATAACTGGGCTAGCGGACTCCTACGAGCAGTACTTC.

The chain carries TRBV5-1 and TRBJ2-1; D perhaps matches TRBD2 (6 bases). Trimming removed 4 bases from V and 6 bases from J, with 17 bases in between. The germline V gene has CDR1 SGHRS and CDR2 YFSETQ. This CDR3 spans 15 amino acids. CDR3 sequence (DNA): TGCGCCAGCAGCCCGGACTATCCAACCCTCAATGAGCAGTTCTTC. Encoded protein: CASSPDYPTLNEQFF.

This clone is a singleton in its sample. The chain joins TRBV11-2 to TRBJ2-7, with D perhaps assigned TRBD1 or TRBD2 (5 bases each). The CDR3 spans 15 residues. The V gene lost 6 bases and the J gene lost 0 bases, with 15 bases spanning the gap. Germline CDR1 reads SGHAT; CDR2 reads FQNNGV. CDR3 nucleotides: TGTGCCAGCAGGCGTACCGGGACGGACTCCTACGAGCAGTACTTC. Its protein is CASRRTGTDSYEQYF.

The V call is TRBV4-2, the J call TRBJ1-2; 8 bases line up with TRBD1. Germline CDR1 LGHNA, CDR2 YNFKEQ. V was pared by 2 bases and J by 1 base, with 6 bases of the junction left unmatched. The CDR3 loop spans 16 amino acids. CDR3 loop: CASSQQSGGFNYGYTF. DNA for the CDR3: TGTGCCAGCAGCCAACAATCAGGGGGCTTTAACTATGGCTACACCTTC.

Worth noting for this clone: This sample includes further DNA sequences coding for the same CDR3. The chain links TRBV28 to TRBJ2-2; a weak D match, TRBD1 (5 bases). Trimming left V 3 bases short and J 0 bases short, with 5 bases between. Germline values: CDR1 MDHEN, CDR2 SYDVKM. This CDR3 contains 14 residues. CDR3 loop: CASSFRANTGELFF. CDR3 DNA: TGTGCCAGCAGTTTCAGGGCGAACACCGGGGAGCTGTTTTTT.

Worth noting for this clone: Other DNA sequences in this specimen translate into the identical CDR3. J is TRBJ2-1 and V is TRBV27; 10 nucleotides align to TRBD2. Germline CDR1 MNHEY, CDR2 SMNVEV (reference sequence). J was trimmed by 4 bases and V by 4 bases; bases with no gene match: 4. This CDR3 region has 15 residues. CDR3 nucleotide sequence: TGTGCCAGCAGTTCCGGACTAGCGGTATACAATGAGCAGTTCTTC. This encodes CASSSGLAVYNEQFF.

This rearrangement joins TRBV5-6 to TRBJ2-1; TRBD2 matches 10 bases. CDR3 length: 15 residues. The germline V gene has CDR1 SGHDT and CDR2 YYEEEE. Losses at the gene ends were 5 bases for V and 5 bases for J; bases not matched to a gene: 7. This chain's CDR3 is CASRIGTSADNEQFF. The CDR3 DNA reads as TGTGCCAGCAGAATCGGGACTAGCGCCGACAATGAGCAGTTCTTC.

Regarding this clone: This CDR3 is also generated by other DNA sequences in the sample. J is TRBJ2-7 and V is TRBV9, with TRBD1 matching 7 bases. The length of the CDR3 is 14 residues. V lost 2 bases, J lost 2 bases, and 4 bases stayed unmatched. The germline V gene encodes CDR1 SGDLS and CDR2 YYNGEE. This chain's CDR3 is CASSVGDSPYEQYF. The CDR3 DNA reads as TGTGCCAGCAGCGTCGGGGACAGCCCCTACGAGCAGTACTTC.

The chain employs TRBV30 and TRBJ2-7; tentatively, D is TRBD1 (6 bases). V was shortened by 1 base and J by 6 bases, with 19 bases between the two germline ends. Germline CDR1 reads GTSNPN; CDR2 reads SVGIG (reference sequence). This CDR3 has 15 amino acids. The CDR3 region has the DNA TGTGCCTGGAGTGGCCCCAGAACAGGGTACGGCGAGCAGTACTTC. Translation gives CAWSGPRTGYGEQYF.

To note about this clone: Within the sample, other DNA sequences also encode this same CDR3. V usage is TRBV28 and J usage is TRBJ2-7, with 9 bases lining up with TRBD2. The CDR3 extends over 14 amino acids. Trimming took 2 bases from V and 1 from J; bases not matched to a gene: 0. Germline V lookup: CDR1 MDHEN, CDR2 SYDVKM. Here the CDR3 reads CASSLLAGSYEQYF. The DNA for the CDR3 is TGTGCCAGCAGTTTACTAGCGGGGTCCTACGAGCAGTACTTC.

As for this clone: Other DNA sequences of this sample code for an identical CDR3. The chain links TRBV15 to TRBJ2-7, with 9 positions matching TRBD2. Germline values: CDR1 LNHNV, CDR2 YYDKDF (reference sequence). The CDR3 has 14 amino acids. V shed 3 bases, J shed 3 bases, and the junction held 3 bases outside the gene matches. CDR3 residues: CATSSGAGGYEQYF. CDR3 nucleotide sequence: TGTGCCACCAGCAGCGGAGCGGGAGGCTACGAGCAGTACTTC.